A selection of T cell receptor beta chains follows, all from one sample in a study of shared clonotypes between healthy human individuals. Here immunoSEQ multiplex PCR was the method, and the copy in TCRdb shows in-frame clones only, minus some. The sample consists of over 2 million clones, 85% to 95% of them appearing once. Specimen: naive CD4+ T cells sorted from blood. The receptors come from a man between 18 and 35 years old in good health. Both conserved end residues are part of each CDR3. A D gene is named only where the DNA matches it firmly. Clone size appears in some rows only: once, few, many, or a class for an expanded clone.

j_call clone_size v_call d_call cdr3_nt cdr3_aa
TRBJ2-7 - TRBV9 - TGTGCCAGCAGCGTATCTCCCTCCTACGAGCAGTACTTC CASSVSPSYEQYF
TRBJ2-7 - TRBV4-1 - TGCGCCAGCAGCCAAGGTCCCGGTGGGGCCGTGACCTACGAGCAGTACTTC CASSQGPGGAVTYEQYF
TRBJ2-7 once TRBV2 TRBD2 TGTGCCAGCAGTGCCCGTAGCGGGGGGACCTTTAACGAGCAGTACTTC CASSARSGGTFNEQYF
TRBJ2-2 - TRBV11-2 TRBD2 TGTGCCAGCAGCCCAGGGACTAGCGGGAGGATTGGGGGCACCGGGGAGCTGTTTTTT CASSPGTSGRIGGTGELFF
TRBJ2-2 - TRBV5-1 - TGCGCCAGCAGCTTTAACGGTCAGCTTACCGGGGAGCTGTTTTTT CASSFNGQLTGELFF
TRBJ1-3 once TRBV4-2 TRBD1 TGTGCCAGCAGCGGGGACAGTCCGCCCTCATCTGGAAACACCATATATTTT CASSGDSPPSSGNTIYF
TRBJ2-3 - TRBV9 - TGTGCCAGCAGCGTAGGATTGAAGGATACGCAGTATTTT CASSVGLKDTQYF
TRBJ1-2 - TRBV6-5 - TGTGCCAGCACCCCAATCGGGGTACGAGGCTACACCTTC CASTPIGVRGYTF
TRBJ2-7 - TRBV6-1 TRBD1 TGTGCCAGCAGTGAACCAGGACAGGGGGCTTACGAGCAGTACTTC CASSEPGQGAYEQYF
TRBJ2-1 - TRBV27 - TGTGCCAGCAGAATGAGGGACGTACCCTACAATGAGCAGTTCTTC CASRMRDVPYNEQFF
TRBJ2-3 - TRBV5-1 - TGCGCCAGCAGGGGGTCTAGCACAGATACGCAGTATTTT CASRGSSTDTQYF
TRBJ2-2 - TRBV9 - TGTGCCAGCAGCGCCCGGGACACCAACACCGGGGAGCTGTTTTTT CASSARDTNTGELFF
TRBJ1-3 - TRBV7-9 TRBD1 TGTGCCAGCAGCAATGACAGGGTCGGCGGAAACACCATATATTTT CASSNDRVGGNTIYF
TRBJ2-7 - TRBV13 TRBD1 TGTGCCAGCAGCACAGGGGGCAGTTACGAGCAGTACTTC CASSTGGSYEQYF
TRBJ1-1 - TRBV18 TRBD1 TGTGCCAGCTCACCACTTGGGGGACAGGTTGAAGCTTTCTTT CASSPLGGQVEAFF
TRBJ1-5 - TRBV7-9 - TGTGCCAGCAGCCCGGACGGAAATCAGCCCCAGCATTTT CASSPDGNQPQHF
TRBJ2-3 - TRBV7-9 - TGTGCCAGCGGATCGATTGGGTGGGGGAGTACAGATACGCAGTATTTT CASGSIGWGSTDTQYF
TRBJ2-2 - TRBV10-1 - TGCGCCAGCAGTGTCAACAGGGACACCGGGGAGCTGTTTTTT CASSVNRDTGELFF
TRBJ2-7 - TRBV19 - TGTGCCAGTAGTATGACCAGGGGAGTTACCTACGAGCAGTACTTC CASSMTRGVTYEQYF
TRBJ2-5 - TRBV2 - TGTGCCAGCGGAATTAGCGGAAAAAGGGAGACCCAGTACTTC CASGISGKRETQYF
TRBJ1-1 - TRBV5-1 - TGCGCCAGCAGCTTGACAGGTATGAACACTGAAGCTTTCTTT CASSLTGMNTEAFF
TRBJ1-1 - TRBV4-2 - TGTGCCAGCAGCCGGACACCGAACACTGAAGCTTTCTTT CASSRTPNTEAFF
TRBJ1-4 - TRBV28 - TGTGCCAGCAGTTTATCGGGGGTCCGTAATGAAAAACTGTTTTTT CASSLSGVRNEKLFF
TRBJ2-1 once TRBV7-7 TRBD2 TGTGCTAGCAGCTTAGACGGGGGGAAGTACAATGAGCAGTTCTTC CASSLDGGKYNEQFF
TRBJ1-6 - TRBV5-1 - TGCGCCAGCAGCTTCCGGGACACGAGCTCCTATAATTCACCCCTCCACTTT CASSFRDTSSYNSPLHF
TRBJ2-1 - TRBV27 - TGTGCCAGCAGTTCGGGACCCCCTTACAATGAGCAGTTCTTC CASSSGPPYNEQFF
TRBJ2-5 few TRBV10-3 - TGTGCCATCAGTGAGCTAGACGGAGAGACCCAGTACTTC CAISELDGETQYF
TRBJ2-7 - TRBV5-4 - TGTGCCAGCAGCTTAGGCGGCGACTTTTCCTACGAGCAGTACTTC CASSLGGDFSYEQYF
TRBJ2-5 - TRBV10-3 - TGTGCCATCAGTGAGTCACCCGAGACCCAGTACTTC CAISESPETQYF
TRBJ2-5 - TRBV11-2 - TGTGCCAGCAGCCCCGGACAGCCCAAAGAGACCCAGTACTTC CASSPGQPKETQYF
TRBJ2-3 - TRBV18 TRBD2 TGTGCCAGCTCACCTGTGAGCGGGAGGGCCCTCAGCACAGATACGCAGTATTTT CASSPVSGRALSTDTQYF
TRBJ1-4 - TRBV28 - TGTGCCAGCAGTTCGTCGTCCCCCCCCGGGGGAAAACTGTTTTTT CASSSSSPPGGKLFF
TRBJ2-7 - TRBV5-1 TRBD1 TGCGCCAGCAGCCCGGGACAGGGAGAGCAGTACTTC CASSPGQGEQYF
TRBJ1-2 once TRBV4-1 TRBD1 TGCGCCAGCAGCCCTGGACAGGGTATATCATACGGCTACACCTTC CASSPGQGISYGYTF
TRBJ1-2 - TRBV5-1 TRBD1 TGCGCCAGCAGCGCGGACAGGGGGAGGTATGGCTACACCTTC CASSADRGRYGYTF
TRBJ1-1 - TRBV11-2 - TGTGCCAGCCACTCCGGAGGGACTGAAGCTTTCTTT CASHSGGTEAFF
TRBJ1-5 - TRBV2 - TGTGCCAGCAGTGAGGTTGGGAATAGGCAGCCCCAGCATTTT CASSEVGNRQPQHF
TRBJ1-4 - TRBV10-3 - TGTGCCATCGGACAGTATAATGAAAAACTGTTTTTT CAIGQYNEKLFF
TRBJ1-2 - TRBV30 - TGTGCCTTCCAGAGTGGTGGCTACACCTTC CAFQSGGYTF
TRBJ2-1 - TRBV15 TRBD2 TGTGCCACCAGCGGCCGACTAGCGGGGGGTCTCTACAATGAGCAGTTCTTC CATSGRLAGGLYNEQFF
TRBJ2-4 - TRBV4-3 - TGCGCCAGCAGCCAAGGACTAGGAGACATTCAGTACTTC CASSQGLGDIQYF